This section outlines one TCR beta chain sequence together with its context. In this sample, this clonotype turned up many times. This clone's antigen is unknown. Base qualities are missing; no much larger clone stands one base away. The data are from a study of T cell repertoires in cytomegalovirus infection (dated 2019 in TCRdb). Some background on the complete study: The HLA type of each donor mattered for the analysis, because public TCR beta signatures pointed to carriage of CMV infection along with the matching HLA type. Broad study findings and their caveats: The ex vivo response was dominated by HLA-C-restricted CMV-specific TCR beta clonotypes, which also provided the single most frequent clonotype in two of eight donors. In both this cohort and an independent roughly 360-donor cohort, the cumulative frequency of public TCR beta family members distinguished carriers of CMV infection plus the relevant HLA type.

TCRdb lists the instrument as Illumina HiSeq 1500. The public reads were reanalyzed by TCRdb: fastp trimming at Q25, MiXCR alignment, in-frame beta chains only. For every CDR3 protein sequence, its rows merge into one entry that carries the most common genes and DNA. The sample data list about 180,000 distinct CDR3 sequences, and about a sixth of these were observed just once. Together, the top ten hold almost 25% of the sample. Relative to germline, V is missing 2 bases and J is missing 3 bases, with 4 bases of the junction outside any gene match. The germline V gene encodes CDR1 MDHEN and CDR2 SYDVKM. Spanning cysteine to phenylalanine, the CDR3 consists of 15 amino acids. Of the read, only the CDR3 DNA is kept; its 45 bases are in frame from base 1.

The sample was CD8+ T cells from PBMCs. The chain is encoded by TRBV28 joined to TRBJ2-1, with 7 junctional bases fitting TRBD1. The receptor was derived from a human donor in good health (CMV status not recorded). Some clones in this sample may be carry-over from other donors' samples. The CDR3 region reads CASSLNRGYYNEQFF. Read as DNA, the sequence is TGTGCCAGCAGTTTAAACAGGGGTTACTACAATGAGCAGTTCTTC.